Here is one TCR beta chain with its context. Its matching antigen is unknown. PCR employed 60 Vbeta and 13 Jbeta primers. Profiling relied on immunoSEQ multiplex PCR, and the TCRdb table lists in-frame clones only, not all of them. The table includes approximately 90,000 clones, under 85% detected once. CDR1 is MNHEY and CDR2 is SMNVEV in the germline V gene (reference sequence). V lost 2 bases and J 4 bases, leaving 12 bases between the germline ends. The CDR3 is 14 amino acids. This specimen belongs to a study of cytomegalovirus exposure and HLA in healthy donors. Study-wide points: In a later analysis, an Asian-associated ancestry cluster reportedly showed fewer N-insertions than the approximately 700-donor mean.

V and J are TRBV27 and TRBJ2-7; D might be TRBD2 (6 bases). Sequenced sample: PBMCs. This TCR came from a male donor in good health and CMV-seronegative. This chain's CDR3 is CASSLGRSGYEQYF. CDR3 DNA: TGTGCCAGCAGTTTAGGCAGGAGCGGGTACGAGCAGTACTTC.